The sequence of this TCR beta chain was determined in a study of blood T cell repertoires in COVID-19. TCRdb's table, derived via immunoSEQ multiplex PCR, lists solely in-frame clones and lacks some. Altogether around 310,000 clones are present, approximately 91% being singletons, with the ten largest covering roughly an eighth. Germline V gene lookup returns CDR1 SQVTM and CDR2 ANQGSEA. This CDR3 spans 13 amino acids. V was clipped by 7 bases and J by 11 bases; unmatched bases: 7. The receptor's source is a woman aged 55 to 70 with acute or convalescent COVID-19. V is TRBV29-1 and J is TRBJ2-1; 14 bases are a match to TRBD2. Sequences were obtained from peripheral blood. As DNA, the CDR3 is TGCAGCGATCGACTAGCGGGAGGGAATAAGCAGTTCTTC. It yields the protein CSDRLAGGNKQFF.